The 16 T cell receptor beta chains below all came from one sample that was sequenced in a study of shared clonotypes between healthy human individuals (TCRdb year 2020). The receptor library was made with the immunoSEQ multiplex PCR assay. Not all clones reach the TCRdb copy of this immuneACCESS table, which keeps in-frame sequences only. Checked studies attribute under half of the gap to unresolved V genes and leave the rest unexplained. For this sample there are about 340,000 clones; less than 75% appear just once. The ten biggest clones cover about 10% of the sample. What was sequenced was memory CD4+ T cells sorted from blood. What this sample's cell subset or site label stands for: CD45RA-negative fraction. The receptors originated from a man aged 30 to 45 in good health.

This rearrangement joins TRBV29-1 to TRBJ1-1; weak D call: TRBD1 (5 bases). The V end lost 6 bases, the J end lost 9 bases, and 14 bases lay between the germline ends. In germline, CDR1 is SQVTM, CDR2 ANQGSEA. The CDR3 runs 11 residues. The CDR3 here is CSVGHSLKAFF. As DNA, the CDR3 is TGCAGCGTCGGACATTCTCTGAAAGCTTTCTTT.

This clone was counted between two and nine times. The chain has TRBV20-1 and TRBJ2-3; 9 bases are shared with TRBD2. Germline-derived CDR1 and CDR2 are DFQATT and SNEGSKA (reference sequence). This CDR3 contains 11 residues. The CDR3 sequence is CAGGRIDTQYF. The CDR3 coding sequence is TGCGCGGGAGGGCGAATAGATACGCAGTATTTT.

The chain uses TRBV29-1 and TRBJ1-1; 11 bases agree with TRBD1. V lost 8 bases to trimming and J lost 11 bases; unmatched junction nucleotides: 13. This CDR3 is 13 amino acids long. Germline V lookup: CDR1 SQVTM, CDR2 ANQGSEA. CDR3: CSSSDRGHLRAFF. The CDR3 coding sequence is TGCAGCTCCTCGGACAGGGGGCATCTACGGGCTTTCTTT.

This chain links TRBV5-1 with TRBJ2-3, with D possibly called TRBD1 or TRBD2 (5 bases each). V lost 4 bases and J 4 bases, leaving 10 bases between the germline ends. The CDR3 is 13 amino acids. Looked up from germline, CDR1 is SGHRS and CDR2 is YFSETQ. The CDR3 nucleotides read TGCGCCAGCAGCCTGCTGGGGGCAGATACGCAGTATTTT. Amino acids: CASSLLGADTQYF. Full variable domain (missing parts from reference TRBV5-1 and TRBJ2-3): KAGVTQTPRYLIKTRGQQVTLSCSPISGHRSVSWYQQTPGQGLQFLFEYFSETQRNKGNFPGRFSGRQFSNSRSEMNVSTLELGDSALYLCASSLLGADTQYFGPGTRLTVL.

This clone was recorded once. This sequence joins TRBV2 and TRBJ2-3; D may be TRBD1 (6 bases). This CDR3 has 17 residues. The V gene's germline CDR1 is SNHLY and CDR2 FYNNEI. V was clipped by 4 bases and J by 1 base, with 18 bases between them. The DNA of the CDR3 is TGTGCCAGCAGTGGTCATGGGCAGGGGTTTGGCACAGATACGCAGTATTTT. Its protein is CASSGHGQGFGTDTQYF.

CDR3 DNA: TGTGCCAGCACCACACTAGGGCCATCCTACGAGCAGTACTTC. Translating gives CASTTLGPSYEQYF. The rearrangement joins TRBV5-6 to TRBJ2-7; perhaps TRBD2 as D (5 bases). This CDR3 comprises 14 residues. Trimming removed 6 bases at V and 1 base at J, with 14 bases between. Germline V gene data show CDR1 as SGHDT and CDR2 as YYEEEE.

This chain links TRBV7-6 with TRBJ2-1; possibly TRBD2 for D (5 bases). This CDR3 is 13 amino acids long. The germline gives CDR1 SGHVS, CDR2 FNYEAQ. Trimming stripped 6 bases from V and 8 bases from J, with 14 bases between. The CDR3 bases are TGTGCCAGCAGGAGGGCCACTTCCGATGAGCAGTTCTTC. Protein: CASRRATSDEQFF.

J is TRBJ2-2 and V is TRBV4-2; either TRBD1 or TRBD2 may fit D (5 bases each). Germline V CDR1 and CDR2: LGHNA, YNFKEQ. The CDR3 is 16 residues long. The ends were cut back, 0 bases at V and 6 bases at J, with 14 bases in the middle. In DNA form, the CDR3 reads TGTGCCAGCAGCCAAGATCCAGGGACGGTTTCCGGGGAGCTGTTTTTT. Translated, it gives CASSQDPGTVSGELFF.

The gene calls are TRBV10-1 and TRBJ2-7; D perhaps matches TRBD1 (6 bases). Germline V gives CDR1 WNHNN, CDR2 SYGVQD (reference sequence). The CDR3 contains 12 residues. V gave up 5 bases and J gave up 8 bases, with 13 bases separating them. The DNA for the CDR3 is TGCGCCAGCAGTCAAGGGGGACCGCAGCAGTACTTC. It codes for CASSQGGPQQYF.

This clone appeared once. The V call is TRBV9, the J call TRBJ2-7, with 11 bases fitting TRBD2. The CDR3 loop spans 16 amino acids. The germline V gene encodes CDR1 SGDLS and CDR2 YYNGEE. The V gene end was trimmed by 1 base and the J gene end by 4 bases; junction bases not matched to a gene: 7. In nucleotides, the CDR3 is TGTGCCAGCAGCGTAAGCCCGACTAGCGGGGAATACGAGCAGTACTTC. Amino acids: CASSVSPTSGEYEQYF.

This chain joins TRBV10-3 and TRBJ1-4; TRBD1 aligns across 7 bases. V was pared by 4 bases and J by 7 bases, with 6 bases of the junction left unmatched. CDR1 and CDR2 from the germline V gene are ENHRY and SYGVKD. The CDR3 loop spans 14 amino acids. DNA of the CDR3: TGTGCCATCAGTGGGACAGGCGGAGGTGAAAAACTGTTTTTT. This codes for CAISGTGGGEKLFF.

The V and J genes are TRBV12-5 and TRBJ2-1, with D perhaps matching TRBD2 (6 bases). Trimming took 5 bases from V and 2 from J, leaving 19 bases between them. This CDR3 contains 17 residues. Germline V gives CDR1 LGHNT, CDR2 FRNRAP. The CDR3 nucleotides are TGTGCTAGTGGTCCTTTATCCGGGACGGGAGCCTACAATGAGCAGTTCTTC. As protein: CASGPLSGTGAYNEQFF.

CDR3 bases: TGCGCCAGCAGCCGTCGCGCATGGGCAATCGGGACTAGCGGTTCCTACGAGCAGTACTTC. The encoded protein is CASSRRAWAIGTSGSYEQYF. This chain joins TRBV4-1 and TRBJ2-7, with 11 positions matching TRBD2. Germline loops: CDR1 MGHRA, CDR2 YSYEKL. The CDR3 runs 20 residues. The trim removed 4 bases at V and 1 base at J, leaving 18 bases unmatched.

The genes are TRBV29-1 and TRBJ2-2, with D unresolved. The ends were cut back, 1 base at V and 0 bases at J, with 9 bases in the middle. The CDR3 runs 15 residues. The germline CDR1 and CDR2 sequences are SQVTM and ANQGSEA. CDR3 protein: CSVEGILANTGELFF. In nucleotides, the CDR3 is TGCAGCGTTGAAGGTATTCTCGCGAACACCGGGGAGCTGTTTTTT.

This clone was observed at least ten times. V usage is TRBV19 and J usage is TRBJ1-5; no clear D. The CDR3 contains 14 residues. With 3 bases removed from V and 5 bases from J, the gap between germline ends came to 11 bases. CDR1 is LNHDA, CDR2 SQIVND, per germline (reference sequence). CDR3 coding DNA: TGTGCCAGTAGTATGGGCGACGCCTATCAGCCCCAGCATTTT. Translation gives CASSMGDAYQPQHF. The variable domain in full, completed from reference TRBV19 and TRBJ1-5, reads DGGITQSPKYLFRKEGQNVTLSCEQNLNHDAMYWYRQDPGQGLRLIYYSQIVNDFQKGDIAEGYSVSREKKESFPLTVTSAQKNPTAFYLCASSMGDAYQPQHFGDGTRLSIL.

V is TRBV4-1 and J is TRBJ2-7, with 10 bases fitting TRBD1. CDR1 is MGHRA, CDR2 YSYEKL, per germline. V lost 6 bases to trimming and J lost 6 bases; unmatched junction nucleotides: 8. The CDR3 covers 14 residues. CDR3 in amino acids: CASRPPGTGAEQYF. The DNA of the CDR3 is TGCGCCAGCAGACCACCCGGGACAGGGGCCGAGCAGTACTTC.